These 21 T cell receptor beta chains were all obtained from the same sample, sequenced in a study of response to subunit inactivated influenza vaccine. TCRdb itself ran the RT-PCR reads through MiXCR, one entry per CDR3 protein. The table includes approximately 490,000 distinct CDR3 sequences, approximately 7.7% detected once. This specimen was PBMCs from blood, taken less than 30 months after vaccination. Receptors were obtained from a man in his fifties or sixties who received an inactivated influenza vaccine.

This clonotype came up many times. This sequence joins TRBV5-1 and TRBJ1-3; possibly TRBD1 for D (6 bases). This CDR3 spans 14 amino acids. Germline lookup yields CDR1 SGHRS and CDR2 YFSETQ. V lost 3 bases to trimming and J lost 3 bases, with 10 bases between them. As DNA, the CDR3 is TGCGCCAGCAGCTCTGCAGGGGTTGGAAACACCATATATTTT. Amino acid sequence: CASSSAGVGNTIYF.

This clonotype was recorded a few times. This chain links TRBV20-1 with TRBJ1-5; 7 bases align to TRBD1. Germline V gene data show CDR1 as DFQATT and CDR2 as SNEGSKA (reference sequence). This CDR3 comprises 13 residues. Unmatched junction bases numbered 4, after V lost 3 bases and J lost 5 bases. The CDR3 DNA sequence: TGCAGTGCTAGGGGGGACAGTCATCAGCCCCAGCATTTT. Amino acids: CSARGDSHQPQHF.

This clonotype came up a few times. CDR3 sequence: CASSFSTGQGPHEKLFF. CDR3 sequence (DNA): TGTGCCAGCAGTTTTTCGACAGGCCAAGGCCCTCATGAAAAACTGTTTTTT. The chain joins TRBV28 to TRBJ1-4, with D perhaps TRBD1 (6 bases). CDR1 MDHEN and CDR2 SYDVKM come from the germline V gene. This CDR3 comprises 17 residues. V lost 3 bases and J 6 bases, leaving 20 bases between the germline ends.

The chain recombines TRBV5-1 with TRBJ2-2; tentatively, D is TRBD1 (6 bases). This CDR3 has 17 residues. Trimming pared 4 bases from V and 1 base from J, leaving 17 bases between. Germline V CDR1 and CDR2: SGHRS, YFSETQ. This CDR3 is CASSRDPGHQNTGELFF. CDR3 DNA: TGCGCCAGCAGCCGTGACCCGGGACATCAGAACACCGGGGAGCTGTTTTTT.

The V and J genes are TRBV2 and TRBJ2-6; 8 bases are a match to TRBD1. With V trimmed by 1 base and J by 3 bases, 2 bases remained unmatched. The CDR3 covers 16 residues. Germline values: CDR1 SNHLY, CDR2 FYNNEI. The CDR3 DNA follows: TGTGCCAGCAGTGAAGGGACAGGGCTTGGGGCCAACGTCCTGACTTTC. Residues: CASSEGTGLGANVLTF.

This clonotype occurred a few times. The CDR3 reads CSATPPVGAGYGYTF. In DNA, the CDR3 is TGCAGTGCCACACCTCCGGTTGGGGCTGGCTATGGCTACACCTTC. The chain combines TRBV20-1 with TRBJ1-2; D perhaps matches TRBD1 (5 bases). V was cut by 6 bases and J by 4 bases, with 21 bases left in between. Germline-derived CDR1 and CDR2 are DFQATT and SNEGSKA (reference sequence). There are 15 residues in the CDR3.

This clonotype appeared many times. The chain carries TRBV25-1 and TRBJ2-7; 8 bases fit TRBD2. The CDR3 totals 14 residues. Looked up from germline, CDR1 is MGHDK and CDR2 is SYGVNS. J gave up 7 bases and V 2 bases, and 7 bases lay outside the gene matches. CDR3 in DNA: TGTGCCAGCAGTGAAGTTCCAGCGGGGGTTGAGCAGTACTTC. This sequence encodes CASSEVPAGVEQYF.

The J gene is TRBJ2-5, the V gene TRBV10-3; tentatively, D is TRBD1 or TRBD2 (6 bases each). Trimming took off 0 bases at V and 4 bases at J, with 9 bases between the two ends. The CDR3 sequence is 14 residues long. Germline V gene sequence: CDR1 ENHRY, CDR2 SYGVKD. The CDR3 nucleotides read TGTGCCATCAGTGAGTCGACGGGGGCAGAGACCCAGTACTTC. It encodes CAISESTGAETQYF.

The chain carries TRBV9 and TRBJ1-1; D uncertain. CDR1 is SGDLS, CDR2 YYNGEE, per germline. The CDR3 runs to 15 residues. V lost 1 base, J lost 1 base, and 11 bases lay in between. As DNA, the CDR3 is TGTGCCAGCAGCGTAAATTTCCGGCCGAACACTGAAGCTTTCTTT. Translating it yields CASSVNFRPNTEAFF.

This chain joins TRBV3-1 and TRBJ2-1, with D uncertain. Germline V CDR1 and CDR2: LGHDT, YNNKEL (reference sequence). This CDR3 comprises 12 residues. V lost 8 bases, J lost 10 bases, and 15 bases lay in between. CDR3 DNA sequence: TGTGCCAGCTGCGTCCGAGGTGGGGAGCAGTTCTTC. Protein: CASCVRGGEQFF.

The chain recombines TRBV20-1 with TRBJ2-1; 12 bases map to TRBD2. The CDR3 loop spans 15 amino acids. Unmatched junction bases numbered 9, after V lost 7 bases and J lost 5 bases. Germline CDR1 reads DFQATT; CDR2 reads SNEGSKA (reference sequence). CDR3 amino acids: CSVQSRLAGDNEQFF. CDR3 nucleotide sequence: TGCAGTGTCCAGTCCCGACTAGCGGGAGACAATGAGCAGTTCTTC.

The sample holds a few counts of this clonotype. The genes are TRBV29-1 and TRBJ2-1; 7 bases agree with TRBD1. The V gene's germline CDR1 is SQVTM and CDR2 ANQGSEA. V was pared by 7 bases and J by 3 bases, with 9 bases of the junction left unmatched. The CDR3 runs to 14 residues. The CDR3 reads CSGTAGGIYNEQFF. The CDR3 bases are TGCAGCGGGACAGCAGGGGGTATCTACAATGAGCAGTTCTTC.

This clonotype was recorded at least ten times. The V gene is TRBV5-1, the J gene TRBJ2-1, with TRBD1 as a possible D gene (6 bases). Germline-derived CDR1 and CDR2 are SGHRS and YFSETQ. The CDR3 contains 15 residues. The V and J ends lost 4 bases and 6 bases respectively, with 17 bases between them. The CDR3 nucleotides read TGCGCCAGCAGCCAACAACAGGGCCTTGCCAATGAGCAGTTCTTC. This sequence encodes CASSQQQGLANEQFF.

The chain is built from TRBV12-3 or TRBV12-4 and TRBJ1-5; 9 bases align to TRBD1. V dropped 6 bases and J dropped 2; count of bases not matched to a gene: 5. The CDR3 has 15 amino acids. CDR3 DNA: TGTGCCAGCAGCGGCCGACAGGGGGGCAATCAGCCCCAGCATTTT. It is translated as CASSGRQGGNQPQHF.

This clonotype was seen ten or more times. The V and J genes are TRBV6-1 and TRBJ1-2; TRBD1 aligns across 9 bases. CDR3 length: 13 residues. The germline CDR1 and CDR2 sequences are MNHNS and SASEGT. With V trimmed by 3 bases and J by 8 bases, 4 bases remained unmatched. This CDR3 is CASSEGTGNGYTF. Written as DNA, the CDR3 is TGTGCCAGCAGTGAGGGGACAGGGAACGGCTACACCTTC.

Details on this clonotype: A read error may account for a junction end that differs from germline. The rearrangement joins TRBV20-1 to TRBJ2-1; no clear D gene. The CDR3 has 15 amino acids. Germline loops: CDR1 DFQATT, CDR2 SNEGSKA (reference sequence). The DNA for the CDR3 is TGCAGTGCTGGAGAGATCTACAGCTCCTACAATGAGCAGTTCTTC. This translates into CSAGEIYSSYNEQFF.

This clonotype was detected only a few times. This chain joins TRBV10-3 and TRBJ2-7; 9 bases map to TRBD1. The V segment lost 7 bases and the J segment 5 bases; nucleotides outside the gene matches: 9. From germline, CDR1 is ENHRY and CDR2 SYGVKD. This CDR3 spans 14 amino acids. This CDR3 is CAITNRDRVDEQYF. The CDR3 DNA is TGTGCCATCACCAACCGGGACAGGGTGGACGAGCAGTACTTC.

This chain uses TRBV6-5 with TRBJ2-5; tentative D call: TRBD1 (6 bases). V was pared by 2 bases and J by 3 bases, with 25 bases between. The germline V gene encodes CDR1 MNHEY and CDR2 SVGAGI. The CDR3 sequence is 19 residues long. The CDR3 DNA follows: TGTGCCAGCAGTTACCTGGACAGTACGTTTGGGGTACTAAAAGAGACCCAGTACTTC. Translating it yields CASSYLDSTFGVLKETQYF.

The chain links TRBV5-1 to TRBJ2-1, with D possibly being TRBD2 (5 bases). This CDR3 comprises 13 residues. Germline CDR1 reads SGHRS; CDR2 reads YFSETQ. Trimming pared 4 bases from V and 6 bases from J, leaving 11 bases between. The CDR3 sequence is CASSTLGSNEQFF. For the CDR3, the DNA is TGCGCCAGCAGCACGCTAGGGAGCAATGAGCAGTTCTTC.

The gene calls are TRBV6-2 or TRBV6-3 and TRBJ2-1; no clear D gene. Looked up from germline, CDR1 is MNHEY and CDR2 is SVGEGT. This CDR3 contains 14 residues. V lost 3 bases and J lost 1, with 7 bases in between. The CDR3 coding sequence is TGTGCCAGCAGTTATACGGTTTCCTACAATGAGCAGTTCTTC. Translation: CASSYTVSYNEQFF.

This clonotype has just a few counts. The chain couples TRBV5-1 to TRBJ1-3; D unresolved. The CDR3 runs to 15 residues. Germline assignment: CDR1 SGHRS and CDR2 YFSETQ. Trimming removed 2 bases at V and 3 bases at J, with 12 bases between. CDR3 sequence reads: CASSFSSGFGNTIYF. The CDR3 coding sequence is TGCGCCAGCAGCTTCTCATCAGGCTTTGGAAACACCATATATTTT.